These 7 T cell receptor beta chains originate from one sample sequenced in a study of cytomegalovirus exposure and HLA in healthy donors. Amplification used 60 Vbeta primers and 13 Jbeta primers. Sequencing used immunoSEQ multiplex PCR; TCRdb keeps in-frame clones, though not all of them. The table shows 180,000 or so clones, with over 70% occurring only once. The specimen was PBMCs. All receptors come from a man aged 18 to 30 in good health and CMV-seronegative.

This clone has only a few counts. Mismatch with germline at one junction end may stem from a read error. V gene TRBV13 combines with J gene TRBJ1-1; D possibly corresponds to TRBD1 (5 bases). The CDR3 has 12 amino acids. Germline-derived CDR1 and CDR2 are PRHDT and FYEKMQ (reference sequence). The CDR3 region is CAGRQLNTEAFF. The CDR3, as DNA: TGTGCCGGCAGACAGTTGAACACTGAAGCTTTCTTT.

In this sample, this clone turned up a few times. This chain connects TRBV5-1 to TRBJ2-3; possibly TRBD1 for D (7 bases). The germline V gene has CDR1 SGHRS and CDR2 YFSETQ. The length of the CDR3 is 16 residues. The V end was cut by 0 bases, the J end by 4 bases, with 15 bases between. The CDR3 sequence is CASSLGRGAIADTQYF. The CDR3 DNA reads as TGCGCCAGCAGCTTGGGCAGGGGGGCCATCGCAGATACGCAGTATTTT.

The chain links TRBV30 to TRBJ1-4; D remains ambiguous. Trimming pared 1 base from V and 4 bases from J, leaving 4 bases between. This CDR3 is 12 amino acids long. The germline V gene has CDR1 GTSNPN and CDR2 SVGIG (reference sequence). CDR3 sequence reads: CAWSALNEKLFF. DNA for the CDR3: TGTGCCTGGAGTGCCCTTAATGAAAAACTGTTTTTT.

The V gene is TRBV13, the J gene TRBJ1-2; 8 bases are a match to TRBD1. After removal of 3 bases from V and 4 bases from J, the junction contained 7 bases not matched to a gene. Germline assignment: CDR1 PRHDT and CDR2 FYEKMQ (reference sequence). The CDR3 spans 15 residues. The CDR3 sequence: CASSFHLDRGYGYTF. CDR3 DNA: TGTGCCAGCAGCTTTCACCTCGACAGGGGCTATGGCTACACCTTC.

This clone was detected a few times. The genes are TRBV2 and TRBJ1-1, with TRBD1 matching 7 bases. The CDR3 spans 15 residues. J was trimmed by 1 base and V by 4 bases; bases with no gene match: 6. Germline V gene lookup returns CDR1 SNHLY and CDR2 FYNNEI. For the CDR3, the DNA is TGTGCCAGCAGTGTACAGGGGCTAAGGAACACTGAAGCTTTCTTT. It codes for CASSVQGLRNTEAFF.

This clone was seen a single time. The chain has TRBV2 and TRBJ2-1; TRBD2 aligns across 8 bases. J lost 0 bases, V lost 6 bases, and 4 bases had no gene match. Germline V gene data show CDR1 as SNHLY and CDR2 as FYNNEI. This CDR3 has 15 residues. The CDR3 nucleotides are TGTGCCAGCAGGGAGCGGGGGAGCTCCTACAATGAGCAGTTCTTC. Its translation: CASRERGSSYNEQFF.

The V and J genes are TRBV4-3 and TRBJ1-4, with D perhaps matching TRBD1 (5 bases). Germline-derived CDR1 and CDR2 are LGHNA and YSLEER. This CDR3 is 15 amino acids long. Deletions cut 0 bases from V and 6 bases from J, with 11 bases between. Written as DNA, the CDR3 is TGCGCCAGCAGCCAAGACAGGGCCGCTTATGAAAAACTGTTTTTT. This translates into CASSQDRAAYEKLFF.